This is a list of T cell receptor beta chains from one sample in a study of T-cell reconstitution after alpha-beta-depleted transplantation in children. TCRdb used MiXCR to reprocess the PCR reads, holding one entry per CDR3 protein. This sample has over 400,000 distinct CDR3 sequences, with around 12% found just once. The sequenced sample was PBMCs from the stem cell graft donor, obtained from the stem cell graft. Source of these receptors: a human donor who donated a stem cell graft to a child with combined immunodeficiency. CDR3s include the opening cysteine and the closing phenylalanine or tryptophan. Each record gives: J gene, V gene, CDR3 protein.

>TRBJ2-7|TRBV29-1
CSATNTGRTLIHEQYF
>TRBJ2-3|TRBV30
CAWSVGGAGTDTQYF
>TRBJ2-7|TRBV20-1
CSARNAYEQYF
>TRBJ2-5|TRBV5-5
CASSLTGGASETQYF
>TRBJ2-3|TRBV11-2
CASTTQAGTDTQYF
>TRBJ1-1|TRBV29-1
CSVGDRGVTFF
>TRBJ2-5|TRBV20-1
CSARPRGTHQETQYF
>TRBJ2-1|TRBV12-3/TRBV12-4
CASSPPDSEDEQFF
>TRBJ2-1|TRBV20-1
CSARDHAGTPYNEQFF
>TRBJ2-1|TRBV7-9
CASSRDTRWGEQFF
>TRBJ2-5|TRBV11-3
CASSPGTDLQETQYF
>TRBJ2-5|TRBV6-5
CASSYAGGQETQYF
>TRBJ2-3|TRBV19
CASSIEGRAFGGAADTQYF
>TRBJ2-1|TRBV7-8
CASGPSGLPYNEQFF
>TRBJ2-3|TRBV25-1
CASSPTGTGVTYTQYF
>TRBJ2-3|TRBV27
CASSFFPAADTQYF
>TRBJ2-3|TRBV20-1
CSGLMGGRVTDTQYF
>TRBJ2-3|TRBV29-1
CSAGRGLAESTDTQYF
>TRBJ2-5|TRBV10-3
CAISGTSGRPETQYF
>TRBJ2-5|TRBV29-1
CSVGKLETQYF
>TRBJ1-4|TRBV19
CASSIGQDNEKLFF
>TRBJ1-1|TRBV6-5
CASSYLGRLTEAFF
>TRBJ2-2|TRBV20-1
CSARTGVANTGELFF
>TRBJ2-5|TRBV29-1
CSVEEGTGGFGQETQYF
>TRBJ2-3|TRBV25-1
CASSGTSGPTDTQYF
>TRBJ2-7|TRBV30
CAWSRGASYEQYF
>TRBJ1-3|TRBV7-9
CASSHPDGTSGNTIYF
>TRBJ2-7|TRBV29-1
CSAGISPPYEQYF
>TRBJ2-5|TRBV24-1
CATSAPRRVGGTQYF
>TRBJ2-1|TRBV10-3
CAITQGGGPYNEQFF
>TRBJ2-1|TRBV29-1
CSVGGAGVNEQFF
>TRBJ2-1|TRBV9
CASSVEKGSYNEQFF
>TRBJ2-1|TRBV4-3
CASSLDSGGLNNEQFF
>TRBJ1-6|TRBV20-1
CSARLTGTGDSPLHF
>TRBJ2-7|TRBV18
CASSPSAASYEQYF
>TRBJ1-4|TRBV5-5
CASSTGRGGANEKLFF
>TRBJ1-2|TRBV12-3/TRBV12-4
CASSSSRDGGYTF
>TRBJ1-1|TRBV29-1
CSGTDVNTEAFF
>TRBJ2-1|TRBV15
CATARFSMNEQFF
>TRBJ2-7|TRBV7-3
CASSLSMVGEQYF
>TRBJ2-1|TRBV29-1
CSVGSGTSYNEQFF
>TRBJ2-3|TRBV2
CASRGPSVGTDTQYF
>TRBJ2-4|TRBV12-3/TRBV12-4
CASSLKRVAKNIQYF
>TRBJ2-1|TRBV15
CATSRVRTDGPTNNEQFF
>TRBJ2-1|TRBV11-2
CASSLFLLATSYNEQFF
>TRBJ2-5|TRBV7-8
CASRISEARQETQYF
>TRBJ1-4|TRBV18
CASSPGQIDNEKLFF
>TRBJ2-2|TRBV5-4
CASSLPTYTGVTGELFF
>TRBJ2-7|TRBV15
CATSRAYTGLASYEQYF
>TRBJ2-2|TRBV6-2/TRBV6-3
CASSSLASTGELFF